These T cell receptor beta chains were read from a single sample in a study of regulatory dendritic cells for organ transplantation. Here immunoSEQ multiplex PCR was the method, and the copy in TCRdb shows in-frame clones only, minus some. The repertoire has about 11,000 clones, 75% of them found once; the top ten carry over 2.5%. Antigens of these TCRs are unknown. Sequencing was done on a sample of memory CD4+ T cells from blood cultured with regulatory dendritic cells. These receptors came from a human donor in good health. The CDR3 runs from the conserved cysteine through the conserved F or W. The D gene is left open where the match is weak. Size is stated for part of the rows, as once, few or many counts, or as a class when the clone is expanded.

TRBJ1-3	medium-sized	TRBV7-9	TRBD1	TGTGCCAGCAGCCTGGGACAGGGCTCTTTCTCTGGAAACACCATATATTTT	CASSLGQGSFSGNTIYF
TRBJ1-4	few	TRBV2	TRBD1	TGTGCCAGCAGCAGGGACAGGTGGAATGAAAAACTGTTTTTT	CASSRDRWNEKLFF
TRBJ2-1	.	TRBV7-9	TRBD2	TGTGCCAGCAGCCTCAGCGGGGGCCCCGTTGAGCAGTTCTTC	CASSLSGGPVEQFF
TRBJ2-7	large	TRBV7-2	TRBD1	TGTGCCAGCAGAGAGGGGGGGACAGGGAGCCACGAGCAGTACTTC	CASREGGTGSHEQYF
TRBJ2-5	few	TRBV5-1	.	TGCGCCAGCAGCTTGGGGTACAGTTTACAAGAGACCCAGTACTTC	CASSLGYSLQETQYF
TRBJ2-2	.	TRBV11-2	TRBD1	TGTGCCAGCAGCAGGGACAGGTCGGGCGGGGAGCTGTTTTTT	CASSRDRSGGELFF
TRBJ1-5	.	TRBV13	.	TGTGCCAGCAGCTTAGGGGCGGGAGGAAGCAATCAGCCCCAGCATTTT	CASSLGAGGSNQPQHF
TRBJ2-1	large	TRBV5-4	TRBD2	TGTGCCAGCAGATTAGCGGGGGGCAATGAGCAGTTCTTC	CASRLAGGNEQFF
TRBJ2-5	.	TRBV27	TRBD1	TGTGCCAGCAGTTTTTGGACAGGGGCTTCAGAGACCCAGTACTTC	CASSFWTGASETQYF
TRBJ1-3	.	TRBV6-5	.	TGTGCCAGCAGTTACTCTGAGGTCTCTGGAAACACCATATATTTT	CASSYSEVSGNTIYF
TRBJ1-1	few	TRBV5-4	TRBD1	TGTGCCAGCAGCATTCAGACAGGGCGGTCTGAAGCTTTCTTT	CASSIQTGRSEAFF
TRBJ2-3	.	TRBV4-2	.	TGTGCCAGCGGCCCGGGCGGGGGCCGCACAGATACGCAGTATTTT	CASGPGGGRTDTQYF
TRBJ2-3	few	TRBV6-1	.	TGTGCCAGCAGCCACACAGATACGCAGTATTTT	CASSHTDTQYF
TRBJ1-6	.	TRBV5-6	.	TGTGCCAGCAGCGCGGACAGCATCACCCTCCACTTT	CASSADSITLHF
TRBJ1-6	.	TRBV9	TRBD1	TGTGCCAGCAGCGTAGCAGCAGGGGGCAGGTCACCCCTCCACTTT	CASSVAAGGRSPLHF
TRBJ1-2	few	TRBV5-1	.	TGCGCCAGCAGCTTGGTGACTCCCCCGATCTATGGCTACACCTTC	CASSLVTPPIYGYTF
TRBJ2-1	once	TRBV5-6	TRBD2	TGTGCCAGCATCACTAGCGGGGTGGCCCGCAGGGAGCAGTTCTTC	CASITSGVARREQFF
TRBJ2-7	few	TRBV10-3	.	TGTGCCGCCTCCGGAGGCAGCTACGAGCAGTACTTC	CAASGGSYEQYF
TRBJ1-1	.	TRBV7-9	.	TGTGCCAGCAGCTCCGCGGGAGAGGGTGAAGCTTTCTTT	CASSSAGEGEAFF
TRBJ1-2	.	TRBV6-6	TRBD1	TGTGCCAGCAGTTTTGACAGGGGAGATGGCTACACCTTC	CASSFDRGDGYTF
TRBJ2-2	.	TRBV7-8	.	TGTGCCAGCAGCTTAGTAGATAACACCGGGGAGCTGTTTTTT	CASSLVDNTGELFF
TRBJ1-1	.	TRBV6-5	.	TGTGCCAGCAGAGCAACAACCACAGGGTCAAAAGCTTTCTTT	CASRATTTGSKAFF
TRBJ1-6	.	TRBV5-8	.	TGTGCCAGCAGCTTGGAACAGGGAATGGACTCACCCCTCCACTTT	CASSLEQGMDSPLHF
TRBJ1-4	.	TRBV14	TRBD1	TGTGCCAGCAGCCAAGATCTTCGACGGACAGGGCGTAGTGAAAAACTGTTTTTT	CASSQDLRRTGRSEKLFF
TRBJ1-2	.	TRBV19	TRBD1	TGTGCCAGTTACCCTACAGGGGCCCCTAACTATGGCTACACCTTC	CASYPTGAPNYGYTF